This T cell receptor (beta chain) derives from a study of blood T cell repertoires in COVID-19. Germline CDR1 reads LNHNV; CDR2 reads YYDKDF (reference sequence). V lost 1 base and J 4 bases, leaving 13 bases between the germline ends. This CDR3 has 15 amino acids. Generated by immunoSEQ multiplex PCR, the TCRdb table keeps only in-frame clones and is missing some. Of roughly 170,000 clones in the sample, around 87% were seen once. The specimen sequenced was peripheral blood. The sequence was obtained from an older woman with COVID-19, enrolled during active disease. This chain links TRBV15 with TRBJ1-1; perhaps TRBD1 as D (5 bases). The CDR3 DNA is TGTGCCACCAGCAGAGCGGGCAGGGTGGGCACTGAAGCTTTCTTT. This codes for CATSRAGRVGTEAFF.